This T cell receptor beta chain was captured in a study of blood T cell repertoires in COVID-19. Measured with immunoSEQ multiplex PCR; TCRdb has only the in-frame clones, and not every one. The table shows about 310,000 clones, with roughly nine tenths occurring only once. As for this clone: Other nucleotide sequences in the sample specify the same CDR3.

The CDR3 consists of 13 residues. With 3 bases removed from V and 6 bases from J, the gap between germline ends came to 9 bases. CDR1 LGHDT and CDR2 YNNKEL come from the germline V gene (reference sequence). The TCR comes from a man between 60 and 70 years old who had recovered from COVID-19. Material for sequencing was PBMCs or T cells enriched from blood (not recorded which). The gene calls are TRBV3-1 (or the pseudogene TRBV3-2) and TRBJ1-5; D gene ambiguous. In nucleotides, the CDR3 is TGTGCCAGCAGCCAGGCCGGGGTTCAGCCCCAGCATTTT. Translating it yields CASSQAGVQPQHF.